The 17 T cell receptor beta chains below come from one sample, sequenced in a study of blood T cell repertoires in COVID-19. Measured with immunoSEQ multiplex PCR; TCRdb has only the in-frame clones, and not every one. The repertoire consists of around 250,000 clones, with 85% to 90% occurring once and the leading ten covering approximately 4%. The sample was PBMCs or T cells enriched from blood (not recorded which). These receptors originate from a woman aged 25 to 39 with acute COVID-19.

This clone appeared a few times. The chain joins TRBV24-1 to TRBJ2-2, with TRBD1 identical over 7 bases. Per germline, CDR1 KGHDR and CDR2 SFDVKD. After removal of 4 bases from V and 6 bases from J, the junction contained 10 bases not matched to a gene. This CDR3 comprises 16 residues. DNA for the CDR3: TGTGCCACCAGTGACCAGGACAGGTTGGGTCCCGGGGAGCTGTTTTTT. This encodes CATSDQDRLGPGELFF.

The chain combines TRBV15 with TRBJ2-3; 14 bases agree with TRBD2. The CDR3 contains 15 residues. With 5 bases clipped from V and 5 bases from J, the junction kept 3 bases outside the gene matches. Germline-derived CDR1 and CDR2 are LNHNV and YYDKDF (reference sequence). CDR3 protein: CATSVGTSGRDTQYF. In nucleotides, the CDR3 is TGTGCCACCAGCGTCGGGACTAGCGGGAGAGATACGCAGTATTTT.

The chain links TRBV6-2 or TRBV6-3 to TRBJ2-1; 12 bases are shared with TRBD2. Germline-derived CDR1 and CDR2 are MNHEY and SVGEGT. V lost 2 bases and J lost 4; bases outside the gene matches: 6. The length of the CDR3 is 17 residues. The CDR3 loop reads CASSYQGLAGLYNEQFF. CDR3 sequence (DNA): TGTGCCAGCAGTTACCAGGGACTAGCGGGTTTATACAATGAGCAGTTCTTC.

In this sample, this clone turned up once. This CDR3 reads CASSRLAGGVDTQYF. As DNA, the CDR3 is TGTGCCAGTAGCAGACTAGCGGGAGGTGTAGATACGCAGTATTTT. This chain links TRBV19 with TRBJ2-3, with TRBD2 matching 13 bases. Germline assignment: CDR1 LNHDA and CDR2 SQIVND (reference sequence). V shed 6 bases, J shed 5 bases, and the junction held 5 bases outside the gene matches. The CDR3 is made up of 15 amino acids.

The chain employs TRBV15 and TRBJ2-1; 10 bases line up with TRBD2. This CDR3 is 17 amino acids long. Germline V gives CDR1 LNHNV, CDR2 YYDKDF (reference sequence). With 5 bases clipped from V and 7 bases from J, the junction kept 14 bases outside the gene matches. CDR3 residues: CATSLNTLAGDKNEQFF. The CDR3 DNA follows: TGTGCCACCAGCCTCAATACTCTAGCGGGAGATAAAAATGAGCAGTTCTTC.

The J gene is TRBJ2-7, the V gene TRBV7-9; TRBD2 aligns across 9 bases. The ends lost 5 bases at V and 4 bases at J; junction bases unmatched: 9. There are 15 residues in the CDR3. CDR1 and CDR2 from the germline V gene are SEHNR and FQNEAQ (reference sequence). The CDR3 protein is CASSPAGSGRYEQYF. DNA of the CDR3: TGTGCCAGCAGCCCGGCGGGTAGCGGGAGATACGAGCAGTACTTC.

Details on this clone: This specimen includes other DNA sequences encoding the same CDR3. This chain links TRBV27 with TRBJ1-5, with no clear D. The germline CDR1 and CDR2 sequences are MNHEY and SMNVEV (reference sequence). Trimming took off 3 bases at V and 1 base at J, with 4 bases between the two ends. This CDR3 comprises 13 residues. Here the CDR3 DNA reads TGTGCCAGCAGTTTCTACAGCAATCAGCCCCAGCATTTT. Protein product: CASSFYSNQPQHF.

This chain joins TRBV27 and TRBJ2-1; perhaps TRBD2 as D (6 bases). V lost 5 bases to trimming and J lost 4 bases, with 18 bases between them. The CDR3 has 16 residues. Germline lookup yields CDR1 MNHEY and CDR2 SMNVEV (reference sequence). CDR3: CASSKVSGTLYNEQFF. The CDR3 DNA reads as TGTGCCAGCAGTAAAGTATCCGGGACTCTATACAATGAGCAGTTCTTC.

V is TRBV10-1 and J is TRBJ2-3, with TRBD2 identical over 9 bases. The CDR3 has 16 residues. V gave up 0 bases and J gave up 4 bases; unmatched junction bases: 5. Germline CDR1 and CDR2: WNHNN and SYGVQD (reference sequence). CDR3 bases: TGCGCCAGCAGTGAGTCAATAGCGGGAGCCCCAGATACGCAGTATTTT. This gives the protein CASSESIAGAPDTQYF.

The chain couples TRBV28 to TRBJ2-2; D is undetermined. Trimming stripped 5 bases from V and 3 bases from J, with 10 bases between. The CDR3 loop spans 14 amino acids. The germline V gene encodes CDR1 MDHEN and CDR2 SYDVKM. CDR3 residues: CASSGQVDTGELFF. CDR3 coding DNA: TGTGCCAGCAGTGGGCAGGTCGACACCGGGGAGCTGTTTTTT.

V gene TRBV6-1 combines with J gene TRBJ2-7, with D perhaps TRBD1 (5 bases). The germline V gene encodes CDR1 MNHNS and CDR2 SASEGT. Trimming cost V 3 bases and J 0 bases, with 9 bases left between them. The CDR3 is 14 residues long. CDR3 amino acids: CASSEAGHSYEQYF. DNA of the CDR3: TGTGCCAGCAGTGAGGCAGGGCACTCCTACGAGCAGTACTTC.

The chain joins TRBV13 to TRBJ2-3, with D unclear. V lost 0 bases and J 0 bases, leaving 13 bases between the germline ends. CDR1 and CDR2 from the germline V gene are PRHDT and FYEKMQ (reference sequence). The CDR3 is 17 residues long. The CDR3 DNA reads TGTGCCAGCAGCTTAGGACAGCCTGGGCATAGCACAGATACGCAGTATTTT. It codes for CASSLGQPGHSTDTQYF.

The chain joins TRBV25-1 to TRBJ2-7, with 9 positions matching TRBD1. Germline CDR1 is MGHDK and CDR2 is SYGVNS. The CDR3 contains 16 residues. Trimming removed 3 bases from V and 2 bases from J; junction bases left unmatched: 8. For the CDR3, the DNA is TGTGCCAGCAGTGACCCCGGACAGGGGAAACCCTACGAGCAGTACTTC. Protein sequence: CASSDPGQGKPYEQYF.

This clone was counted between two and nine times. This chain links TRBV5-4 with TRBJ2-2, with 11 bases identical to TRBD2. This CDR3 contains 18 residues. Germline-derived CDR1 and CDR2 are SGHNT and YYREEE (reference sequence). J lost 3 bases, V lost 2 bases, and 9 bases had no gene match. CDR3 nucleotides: TGTGCCAGCAGCTTCAAGACTAGCGGGGTAGGGGACACCGGGGAGCTGTTTTTT. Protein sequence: CASSFKTSGVGDTGELFF. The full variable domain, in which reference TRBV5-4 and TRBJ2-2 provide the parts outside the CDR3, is ETGVTQSPTHLIKTRGQQVTLRCSSQSGHNTVSWYQQALGQGPQFIFQYYREEENGRGNFPPRFSGLQFPNYSSELNVNALELDDSALYLCASSFKTSGVGDTGELFFGEGSRLTVL.

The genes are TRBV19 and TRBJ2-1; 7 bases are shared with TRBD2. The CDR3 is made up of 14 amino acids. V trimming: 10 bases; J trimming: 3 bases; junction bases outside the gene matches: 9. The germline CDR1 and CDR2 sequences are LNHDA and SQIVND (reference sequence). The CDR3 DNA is TGTGCCACAAATGGTCTAGCGGACTACAATGAGCAGTTCTTC. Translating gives CATNGLADYNEQFF.

In nucleotides, the CDR3 is TGTGCCAGCAGCTTAGATCCGGCGGGGGTACTCCAAGCTTTCTTT. This gives the protein CASSLDPAGVLQAFF. The chain uses TRBV11-2 and TRBJ1-1; tentative D call: TRBD1 (5 bases). CDR3 length equals 15 residues. V lost 0 bases and J 9 bases, leaving 17 bases between the germline ends. Germline V gives CDR1 SGHAT, CDR2 FQNNGV. Full variable domain (outside the CDR3, taken from reference TRBV11-2 and TRBJ1-1): EAGVAQSPRYKIIEKRQSVAFWCNPISGHATLYWYQQILGQGPKLLIQFQNNGVVDDSQLPKDRFSAERLKGVDSTLKIQPAKLEDSAVYLCASSLDPAGVLQAFFGQGTRLTVV.

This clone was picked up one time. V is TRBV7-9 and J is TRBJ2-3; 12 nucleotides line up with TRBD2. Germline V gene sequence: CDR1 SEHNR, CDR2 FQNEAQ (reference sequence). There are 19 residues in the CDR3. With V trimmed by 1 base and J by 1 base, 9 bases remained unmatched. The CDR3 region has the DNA TGTGCCAGCAGCTTAGGCTTCCCTAGCGGGAGGGCTGGCACAGATACGCAGTATTTT. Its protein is CASSLGFPSGRAGTDTQYF. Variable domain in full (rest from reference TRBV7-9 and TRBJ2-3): DTGVSQNPRHKITKRGQNVTFRCDPISEHNRLYWYRQTLGQGPEFLTYFQNEAQLEKSRLLSDRFSAERPKGSFSTLEIQRTEQGDSAMYLCASSLGFPSGRAGTDTQYFGPGTRLTVL.